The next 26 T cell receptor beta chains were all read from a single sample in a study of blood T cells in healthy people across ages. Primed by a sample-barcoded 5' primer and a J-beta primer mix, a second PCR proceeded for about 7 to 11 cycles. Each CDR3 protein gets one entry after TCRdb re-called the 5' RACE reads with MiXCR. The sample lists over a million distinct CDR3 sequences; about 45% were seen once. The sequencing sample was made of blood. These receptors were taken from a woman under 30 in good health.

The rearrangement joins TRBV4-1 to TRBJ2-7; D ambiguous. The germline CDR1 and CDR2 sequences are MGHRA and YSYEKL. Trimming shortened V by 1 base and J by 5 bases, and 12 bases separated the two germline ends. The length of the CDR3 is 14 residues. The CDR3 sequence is CASSQGPHWDEQYF. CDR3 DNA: TGCGCCAGCAGCCAAGGGCCACACTGGGACGAGCAGTACTTC.

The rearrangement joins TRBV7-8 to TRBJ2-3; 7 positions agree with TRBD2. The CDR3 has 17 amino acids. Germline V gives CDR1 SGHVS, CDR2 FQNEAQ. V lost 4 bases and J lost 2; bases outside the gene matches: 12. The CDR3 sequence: CASSSHGGGVPTDTQYF. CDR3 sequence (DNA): TGTGCCAGCAGCTCACATGGCGGGGGTGTCCCCACAGATACGCAGTATTTT.

DNA of the CDR3: TGCAGTGCCATACAGGGGACGAGCAATCAGCCCCAGCATTTT. As protein: CSAIQGTSNQPQHF. This chain uses TRBV20-1 with TRBJ1-5, with TRBD1 identical over 7 bases. J was trimmed by 1 base and V by 6 bases; bases with no gene match: 6. The CDR3 contains 14 residues. From germline, CDR1 is DFQATT and CDR2 SNEGSKA (reference sequence).

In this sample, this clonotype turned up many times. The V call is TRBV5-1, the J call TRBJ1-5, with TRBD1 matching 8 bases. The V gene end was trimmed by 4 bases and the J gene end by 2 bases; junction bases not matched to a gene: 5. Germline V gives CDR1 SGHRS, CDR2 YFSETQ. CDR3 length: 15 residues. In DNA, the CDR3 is TGCGCCAGCAGCGAAACGGGACAGGGCAATCAGCCCCAGCATTTT. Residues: CASSETGQGNQPQHF. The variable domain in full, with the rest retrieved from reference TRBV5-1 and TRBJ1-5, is KAGVTQTPRYLIKTRGQQVTLSCSPISGHRSVSWYQQTPGQGLQFLFEYFSETQRNKGNFPGRFSGRQFSNSRSEMNVSTLELGDSALYLCASSETGQGNQPQHFGDGTRLSIL.

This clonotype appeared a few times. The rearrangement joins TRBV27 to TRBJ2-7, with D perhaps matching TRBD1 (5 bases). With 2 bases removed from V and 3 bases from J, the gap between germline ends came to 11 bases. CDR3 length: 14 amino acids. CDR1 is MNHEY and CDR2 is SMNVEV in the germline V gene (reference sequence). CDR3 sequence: CASSLMGRDYEQYF. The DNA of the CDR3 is TGTGCCAGCAGTTTAATGGGCAGGGACTACGAGCAGTACTTC.

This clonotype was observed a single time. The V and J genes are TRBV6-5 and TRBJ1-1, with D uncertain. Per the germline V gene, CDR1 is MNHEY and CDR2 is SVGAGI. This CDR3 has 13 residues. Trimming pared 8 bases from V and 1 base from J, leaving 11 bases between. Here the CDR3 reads CASGQASNTEAFF. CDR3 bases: TGTGCCAGCGGGCAAGCGTCGAACACTGAAGCTTTCTTT.

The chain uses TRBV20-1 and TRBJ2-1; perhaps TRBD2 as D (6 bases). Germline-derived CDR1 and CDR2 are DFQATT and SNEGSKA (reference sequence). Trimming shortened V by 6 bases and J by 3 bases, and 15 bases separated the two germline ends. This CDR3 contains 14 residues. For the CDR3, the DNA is TGCAGTGCCCACCCCGGGGGTGACTACAATGAGCAGTTCTTC. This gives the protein CSAHPGGDYNEQFF.

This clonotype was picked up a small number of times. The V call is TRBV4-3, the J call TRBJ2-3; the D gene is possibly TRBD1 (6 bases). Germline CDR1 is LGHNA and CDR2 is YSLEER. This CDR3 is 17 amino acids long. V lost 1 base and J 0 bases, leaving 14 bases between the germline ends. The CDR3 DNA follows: TGCGCCAGCAGCCAAGGGACAGCTCTGACTAGCACAGATACGCAGTATTTT. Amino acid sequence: CASSQGTALTSTDTQYF.

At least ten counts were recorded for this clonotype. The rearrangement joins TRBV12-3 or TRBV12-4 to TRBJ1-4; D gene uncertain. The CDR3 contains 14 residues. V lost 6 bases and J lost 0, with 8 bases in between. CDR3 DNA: TGTGCCAGCAGCCCTCCTGCAACTAATGAAAAACTGTTTTTT. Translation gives CASSPPATNEKLFF.

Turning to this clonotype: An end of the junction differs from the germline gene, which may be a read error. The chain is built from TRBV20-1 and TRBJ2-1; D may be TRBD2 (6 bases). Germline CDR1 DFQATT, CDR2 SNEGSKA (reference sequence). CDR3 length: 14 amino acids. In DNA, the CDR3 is TGCAGTGCTAGTGGGGAGGCGAACTACAACGAGCAGTTCTTC. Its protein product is CSASGEANYNEQFF.

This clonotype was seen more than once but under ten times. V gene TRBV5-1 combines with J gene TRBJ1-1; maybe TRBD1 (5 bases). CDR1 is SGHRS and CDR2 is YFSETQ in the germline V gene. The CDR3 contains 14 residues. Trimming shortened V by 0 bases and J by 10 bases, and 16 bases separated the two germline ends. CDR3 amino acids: CASSLEQEGLVAFF. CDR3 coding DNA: TGCGCCAGCAGCTTGGAACAGGAGGGACTTGTAGCTTTCTTT.

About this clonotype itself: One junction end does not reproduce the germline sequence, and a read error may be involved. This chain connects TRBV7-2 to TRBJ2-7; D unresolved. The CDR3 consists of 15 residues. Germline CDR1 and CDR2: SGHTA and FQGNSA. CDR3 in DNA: TGTGCCAGCAGCTTAGCGGCAGGCGTCTCCCACGAGCAGTACTTC. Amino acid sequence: CASSLAAGVSHEQYF.

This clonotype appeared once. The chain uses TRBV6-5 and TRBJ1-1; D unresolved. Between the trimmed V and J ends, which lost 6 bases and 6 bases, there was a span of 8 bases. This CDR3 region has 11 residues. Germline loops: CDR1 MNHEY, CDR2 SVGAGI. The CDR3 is CASSSVAEAFF. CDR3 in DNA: TGTGCCAGCAGCTCAGTCGCTGAAGCTTTCTTT.

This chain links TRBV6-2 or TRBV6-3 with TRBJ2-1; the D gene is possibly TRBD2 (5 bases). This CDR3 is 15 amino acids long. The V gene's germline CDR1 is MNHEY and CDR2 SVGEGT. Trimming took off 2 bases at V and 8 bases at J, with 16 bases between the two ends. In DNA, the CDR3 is TGTGCCAGCAGTTACGCACCCGAAAGCGGCCATGAGCAGTTCTTC. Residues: CASSYAPESGHEQFF.

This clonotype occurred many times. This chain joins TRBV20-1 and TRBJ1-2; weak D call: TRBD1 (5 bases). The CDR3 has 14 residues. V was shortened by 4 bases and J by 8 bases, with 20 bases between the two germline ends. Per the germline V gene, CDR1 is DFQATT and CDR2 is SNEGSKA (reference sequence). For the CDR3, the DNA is TGCAGTGCTACGAACTTGGACATCTTCAGGGGCTACACCTTC. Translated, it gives CSATNLDIFRGYTF.

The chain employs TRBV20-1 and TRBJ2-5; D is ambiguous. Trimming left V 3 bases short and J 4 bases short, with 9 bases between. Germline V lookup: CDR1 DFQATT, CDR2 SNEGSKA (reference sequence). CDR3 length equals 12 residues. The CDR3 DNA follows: TGCAGTGCTAGGGTGGTGGGAGAGACCCAGTACTTC. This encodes CSARVVGETQYF.

CDR3 in amino acids: CAWSFPPNQPQHF. CDR3 nucleotides: TGTGCCTGGAGTTTCCCACCAAATCAGCCCCAGCATTTT. The chain is built from TRBV30 and TRBJ1-5; D is undetermined. Trimming removed 2 bases at V and 4 bases at J, with 9 bases between. This CDR3 is built from 13 residues. Germline V gene data show CDR1 as GTSNPN and CDR2 as SVGIG (reference sequence).

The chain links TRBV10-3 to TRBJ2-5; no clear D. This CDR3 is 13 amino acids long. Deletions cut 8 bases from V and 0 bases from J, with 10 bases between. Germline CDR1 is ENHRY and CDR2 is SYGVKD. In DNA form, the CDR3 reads TGTGCCATCGGCACCGTGGACCAAGAGACCCAGTACTTC. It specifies CAIGTVDQETQYF.

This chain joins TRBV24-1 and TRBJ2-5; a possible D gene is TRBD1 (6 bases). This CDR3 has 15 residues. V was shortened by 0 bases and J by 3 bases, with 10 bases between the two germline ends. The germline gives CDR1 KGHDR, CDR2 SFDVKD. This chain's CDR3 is CATSDLDRRKETQYF. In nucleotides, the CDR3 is TGTGCCACCAGTGATTTGGACAGGCGAAAAGAGACCCAGTACTTC.

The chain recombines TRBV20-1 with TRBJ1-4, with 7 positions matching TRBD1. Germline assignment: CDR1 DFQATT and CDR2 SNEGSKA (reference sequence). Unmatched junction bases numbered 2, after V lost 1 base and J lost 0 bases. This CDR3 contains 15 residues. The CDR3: CSARAGTATNEKLFF. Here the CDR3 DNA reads TGCAGTGCTAGAGCGGGGACAGCAACTAATGAAAAACTGTTTTTT.

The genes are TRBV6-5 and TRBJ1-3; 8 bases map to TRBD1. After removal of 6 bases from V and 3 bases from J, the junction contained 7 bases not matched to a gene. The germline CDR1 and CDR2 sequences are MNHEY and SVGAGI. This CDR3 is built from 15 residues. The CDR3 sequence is CASSSDRGDGNTIYF. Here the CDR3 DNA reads TGTGCCAGCAGCTCAGACAGGGGAGATGGAAACACCATATATTTT.

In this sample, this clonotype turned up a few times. The CDR3: CSVELQGGTEAFF. CDR3 DNA sequence: TGCAGCGTTGAACTACAGGGGGGTACTGAAGCTTTCTTT. This rearrangement joins TRBV29-1 to TRBJ1-1; 8 bases map to TRBD1. This CDR3 region has 13 residues. The junction had 4 bases not matched to a gene; V was cut back by 2 bases and J by 5 bases. Germline V gives CDR1 SQVTM, CDR2 ANQGSEA.

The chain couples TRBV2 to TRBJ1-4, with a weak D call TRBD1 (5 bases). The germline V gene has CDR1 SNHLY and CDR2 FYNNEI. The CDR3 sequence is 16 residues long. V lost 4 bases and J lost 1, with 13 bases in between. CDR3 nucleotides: TGTGCCAGCAGTGGACAGAGAACACTAACTAATGAAAAACTGTTTTTT. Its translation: CASSGQRTLTNEKLFF.

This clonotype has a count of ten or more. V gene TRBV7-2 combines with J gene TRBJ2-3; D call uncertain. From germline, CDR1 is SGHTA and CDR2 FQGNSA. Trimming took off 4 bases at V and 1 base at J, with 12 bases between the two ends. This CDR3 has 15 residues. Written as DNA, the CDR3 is TGTGCCAGCAGCTCCCGCAACGTCGGCACAGATACGCAGTATTTT. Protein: CASSSRNVGTDTQYF.

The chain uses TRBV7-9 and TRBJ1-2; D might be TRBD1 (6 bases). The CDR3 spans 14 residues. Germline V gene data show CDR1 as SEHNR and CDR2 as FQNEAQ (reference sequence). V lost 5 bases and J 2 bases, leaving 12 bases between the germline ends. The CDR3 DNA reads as TGTGCCAGCAGCCCCAGGACAGTCAACTATGGCTACACCTTC. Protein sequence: CASSPRTVNYGYTF.

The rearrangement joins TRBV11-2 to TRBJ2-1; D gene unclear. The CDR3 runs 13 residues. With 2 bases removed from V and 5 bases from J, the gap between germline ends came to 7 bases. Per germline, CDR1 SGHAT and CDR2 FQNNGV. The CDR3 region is CASSLTEHNEQFF. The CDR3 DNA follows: TGTGCCAGCAGCTTAACAGAACACAATGAGCAGTTCTTC.